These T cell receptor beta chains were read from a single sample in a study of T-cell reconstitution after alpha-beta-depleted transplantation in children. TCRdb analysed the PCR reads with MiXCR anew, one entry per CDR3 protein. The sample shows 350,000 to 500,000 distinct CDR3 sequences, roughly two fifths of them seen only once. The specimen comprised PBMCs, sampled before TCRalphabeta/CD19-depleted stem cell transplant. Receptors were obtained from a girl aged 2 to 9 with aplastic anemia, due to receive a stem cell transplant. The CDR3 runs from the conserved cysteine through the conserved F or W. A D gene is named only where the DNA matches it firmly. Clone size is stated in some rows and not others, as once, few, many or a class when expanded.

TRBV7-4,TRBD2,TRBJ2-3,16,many,TGTGCCAGCAGCAAGGGGCTAGCGGAAATCACAGATACGCAGTATTTT,CASSKGLAEITDTQYF
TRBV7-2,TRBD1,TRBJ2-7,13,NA,TGTGCTGTCCAGGGGACAGGCTCCTACGAGCAGTACTTC,CAVQGTGSYEQYF
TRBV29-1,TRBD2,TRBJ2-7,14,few,TGCAGCGTCGAAACCGGGACTAGCGGGAACGAGCAGTACTTC,CSVETGTSGNEQYF
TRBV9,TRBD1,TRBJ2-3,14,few,TGTGCCAGCAGCTGGACAGGGATTACAGATACGCAGTATTTT,CASSWTGITDTQYF
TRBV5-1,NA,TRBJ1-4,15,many,TGCGCCAGCAGCTTGGAAACAGGGTGGAGTGAAAAACTGTTTTTT,CASSLETGWSEKLFF
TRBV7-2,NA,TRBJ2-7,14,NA,TGTGCCAGCAGCTTAGTGGGCGGGCCCGACGAGCAGTACTTC,CASSLVGGPDEQYF
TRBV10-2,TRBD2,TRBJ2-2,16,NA,TGCGCCAGCAGGGTAGCGGGAGGTGGTGGCACCGGGGAGCTGTTTTTT,CASRVAGGGGTGELFF
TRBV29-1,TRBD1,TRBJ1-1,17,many,TGCAGCGTCCCTGTGGACAGGGGAGGGATTATGAACACTGAAGCTTTCTTT,CSVPVDRGGIMNTEAFF
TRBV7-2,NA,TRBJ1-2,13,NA,TGTGCCAGCAGCCCCCCACTAGGGTATGGCTACACCTTC,CASSPPLGYGYTF
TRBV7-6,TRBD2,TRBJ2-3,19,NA,TGTGCCAGCAGCTTAGTCCCGGTTTACAGCGGGGCCAGCACAGATACGCAGTATTTT,CASSLVPVYSGASTDTQYF
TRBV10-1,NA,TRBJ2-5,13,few,TGCGCCAGCAGTGCAGGGACTTGGGGGACCCAGTACTTC,CASSAGTWGTQYF
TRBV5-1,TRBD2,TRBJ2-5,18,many,TGCGCCAGCAGCGGAAGACTAGCGGGAGGGCCTGGGCAAGAGACCCAGTACTTC,CASSGRLAGGPGQETQYF
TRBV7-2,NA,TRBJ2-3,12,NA,TGTGCCAGCAGCTTAGAGTGGGACCCGCAGTATTTT,CASSLEWDPQYF
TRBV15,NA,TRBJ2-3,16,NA,TGTGCCACCAGCGACAACCGGGACCTACTGGCCGATACGCAGTATTTT,CATSDNRDLLADTQYF